Presented here are 19 T cell receptor beta chains from one specimen sequenced in a study of beta chain features in type 1 diabetes. Reverse transcription of all isolated RNA meant that expressed TCRB transcripts were sequenced. Assay used: immunoSEQ multiplex PCR; TCRdb lists only in-frame clones, some missing. The table records roughly 370,000 clones, more than 11% of them present only once. Sequenced sample: naive CD4+ T cells from blood. The receptors shown here come from a man in his thirties or forties in good health.

This clone was seen a few times. The chain couples TRBV30 to TRBJ2-6; D ambiguous. The CDR3 contains 16 residues. The V end was cut by 5 bases, the J end by 3 bases, with 17 bases between. Germline assignment: CDR1 GTSNPN and CDR2 SVGIG (reference sequence). CDR3 DNA sequence: TGTGCCTGGGGTCTGGTTGGAGTGTATGGGGCCAACGTCCTGACTTTC. This translates into CAWGLVGVYGANVLTF.

This clone was observed a handful of times. The V gene is TRBV28, the J gene TRBJ2-5, with D unclear. The germline V and J ends were trimmed by 7 bases and 2 bases, with 20 bases remaining between them. The V gene's germline CDR1 is MDHEN and CDR2 SYDVKM. The CDR3 spans 16 residues. The CDR3 reads CASTPFKFPEQETQYF. The CDR3 coding sequence is TGTGCCAGCACCCCATTTAAGTTCCCGGAGCAAGAGACCCAGTACTTC.

This clone has ten or more counts. The chain carries TRBV29-1 and TRBJ2-7; TRBD1 matches at 8 bases. The CDR3 has 13 residues. Trimming removed 2 bases from V and 5 bases from J; junction bases left unmatched: 5. CDR1 is SQVTM and CDR2 is ANQGSEA in the germline V gene. CDR3 bases: TGCAGCGTTGAAAGGACAGGGTTGCACGAGCAGTACTTC. It yields the protein CSVERTGLHEQYF.

The chain recombines TRBV15 with TRBJ2-7; D possibly corresponds to TRBD2 (5 bases). In germline, CDR1 is LNHNV, CDR2 YYDKDF (reference sequence). Trimming removed 9 bases at V and 2 bases at J, with 14 bases between. The CDR3 is made up of 13 amino acids. The CDR3 loop is CATGPTGTYEQYF. As DNA, the CDR3 is TGTGCCACTGGACCCACGGGGACCTACGAGCAGTACTTC. The full variable domain, with the rest looked up from reference TRBV15 and TRBJ2-7, is DAMVIQNPRYQVTQFGKPVTLSCSQTLNHNVMYWYQQKSSQAPKLLFHYYDKDFNNEADTPDNFQSRRPNTSFCFLDIRSPGLGDTAMYLCATGPTGTYEQYFGPGTRLTVT.

This clone was seen more than once but under ten times. The chain carries TRBV9 and TRBJ2-7; a possible D gene is TRBD2 (5 bases). V dropped 0 bases and J dropped 3 bases, with 7 bases sitting between them. The germline V gene encodes CDR1 SGDLS and CDR2 YYNGEE. The CDR3 has 13 amino acids. As DNA, the CDR3 is TGTGCCAGCAGCGTAGCTAGCTTCTACGAGCAGTACTTC. Translated, it gives CASSVASFYEQYF.

The chain carries TRBV29-1 and TRBJ2-5; D gene unclear. Germline V gene sequence: CDR1 SQVTM, CDR2 ANQGSEA. With 3 bases removed from V and 1 base from J, the gap between germline ends came to 9 bases. This CDR3 region has 13 residues. The CDR3: CSVENNRQETQYF. The CDR3 nucleotides are TGCAGCGTTGAGAATAATCGCCAAGAGACCCAGTACTTC.

This clone has only a few counts. This chain uses TRBV7-2 with TRBJ2-3; D is undetermined. V lost 1 base, J lost 5 bases, and 7 bases lay in between. Germline lookup yields CDR1 SGHTA and CDR2 FQGNSA. The CDR3 runs to 13 residues. This CDR3 reads CASSLDLGDTQYF. In DNA, the CDR3 is TGTGCCAGCAGCTTAGACCTGGGAGATACGCAGTATTTT.

This clone was detected only a few times. The V gene is TRBV7-9, the J gene TRBJ1-2; 9 bases agree with TRBD1. The CDR3 consists of 16 residues. V lost 1 base and J lost 9; bases outside the gene matches: 12. Germline V gene data show CDR1 as SEHNR and CDR2 as FQNEAQ (reference sequence). The CDR3 nucleotides are TGTGCCAGCAGCTTAGTCCCGGGACAGGGTCAGCTCCGCTACACCTTC. This sequence encodes CASSLVPGQGQLRYTF.

This rearrangement joins TRBV21-1 to TRBJ2-2; TRBD2, as called in the table, went unchecked against the DNA. TRBV21-1 is listed as a pseudogene. This CDR3 has 16 residues. The CDR3 spells CASSPGIAGDTGELFF. In nucleotides, the CDR3 is TGTGCCAGCAGCCCCGGGATAGCGGGGGACACCGGGGAGCTGTTTTTT.

This clone was picked up a small number of times. The V and J genes are TRBV5-4 and TRBJ1-2; D call uncertain. Germline V lookup: CDR1 SGHNT, CDR2 YYREEE (reference sequence). V was cut by 7 bases and J by 4 bases, with 14 bases left in between. This CDR3 contains 13 residues. CDR3 loop: CASGTPDGYGYTF. CDR3 nucleotide sequence: TGTGCCAGCGGTACTCCTGACGGCTATGGCTACACCTTC.

This chain links TRBV7-2 with TRBJ1-5; tentatively, D is TRBD1 (6 bases). Between the trimmed V and J ends, which lost 1 base and 5 bases, there was a span of 12 bases. Germline loops: CDR1 SGHTA, CDR2 FQGNSA. The CDR3 spans 15 residues. In nucleotides, the CDR3 is TGTGCCAGCAGCTTAGACAGGGTGTACGATCAGCCCCAGCATTTT. This codes for CASSLDRVYDQPQHF. The complete variable domain, with remaining parts taken from reference TRBV7-2 and TRBJ1-5, reads GAGVSQSPSNKVTEKGKDVELRCDPISGHTALYWYRQSLGQGLEFLIYFQGNSAPDKSGLPSDRFSAERTGGSVSTLTIQRTQQEDSAVYLCASSLDRVYDQPQHFGDGTRLSIL.

This clone was seen more than once but under ten times. The rearrangement joins TRBV7-2 to TRBJ2-5; TRBD2 might be the D (6 bases). The germline CDR1 and CDR2 sequences are SGHTA and FQGNSA. CDR3 size: 16 residues. Trimming took 3 bases from V and 5 from J, leaving 19 bases between them. The CDR3 here is CASSFSGTPGGETQYF. In nucleotides, the CDR3 is TGTGCCAGCAGCTTCTCCGGGACTCCGGGTGGGGAGACCCAGTACTTC. The variable domain in full, with the rest retrieved from reference TRBV7-2 and TRBJ2-5, is GAGVSQSPSNKVTEKGKDVELRCDPISGHTALYWYRQSLGQGLEFLIYFQGNSAPDKSGLPSDRFSAERTGGSVSTLTIQRTQQEDSAVYLCASSFSGTPGGETQYFGPGTRLLVL.

Turning to this clone: Other nucleotide sequences in the sample specify the same CDR3. The chain has TRBV29-1 and TRBJ1-2; D uncertain. V was shortened by 3 bases and J by 7 bases, with 3 bases between the two germline ends. The germline V gene has CDR1 SQVTM and CDR2 ANQGSEA. The CDR3 is 9 residues long. The CDR3 here is CSVETGYTF. The CDR3 region has the DNA TGCAGCGTTGAGACTGGCTACACCTTC.

This clone was picked up a small number of times. The chain is built from TRBV6-1 and TRBJ2-1; TRBD2 agrees at 10 bases. CDR1 is MNHNS and CDR2 is SASEGT in the germline V gene. With 4 bases clipped from V and 12 bases from J, the junction kept 24 bases outside the gene matches. This CDR3 has 19 amino acids. Here the CDR3 DNA reads TGTGCCAGCAGTGCACCACTGGGAGCTTTATTAGCGGGAGGAGGGGGGCAGTTCTTC. Translated: CASSAPLGALLAGGGGQFF.

The chain links TRBV2 to TRBJ2-7; D gene unclear. With 3 bases removed from V and 4 bases from J, the gap between germline ends came to 13 bases. CDR3 length equals 14 residues. Germline V gives CDR1 SNHLY, CDR2 FYNNEI. Here the CDR3 DNA reads TGTGCCAGCAGTGAGTCCGGGTTCTTTTACGAGCAGTACTTC. Amino acid sequence: CASSESGFFYEQYF.

This clone was detected only a few times. The gene calls are TRBV11-3 and TRBJ2-1; D is uncertain. The CDR3 has 12 residues. Trimming pared 2 bases from V and 15 bases from J, leaving 14 bases between. CDR1 and CDR2 (germline): SGHNT, YENEEA. CDR3 in amino acids: CASSLSEASMFF. CDR3 bases: TGTGCCAGCAGCTTAAGCGAAGCGTCAATGTTCTTC.

The chain carries TRBV4-3 and TRBJ2-3; D possibly corresponds to TRBD1 (5 bases). The V gene lost 4 bases and the J gene lost 1 base, with 18 bases spanning the gap. CDR3 length equals 17 residues. Germline CDR1 reads LGHNA; CDR2 reads YSLEER. CDR3 loop: CASSLRVAARGTDTQYF. The CDR3 DNA reads TGCGCCAGCAGCCTCAGGGTCGCCGCCCGGGGCACAGATACGCAGTATTTT.

The chain employs TRBV29-1 and TRBJ2-3; tentative D call: TRBD1 (6 bases). CDR3 size: 12 residues. V lost 7 bases and J lost 4, with 12 bases in between. The germline V gene encodes CDR1 SQVTM and CDR2 ANQGSEA. For the CDR3, the DNA is TGCAGCGAGAAACAGGGATCAGATACGCAGTATTTT. Its protein product is CSEKQGSDTQYF.

The CDR3 reads CSVESRVLNEQYF. CDR3 bases: TGCAGCGTTGAGAGCAGGGTGTTAAACGAGCAGTACTTC. The V and J genes are TRBV29-1 and TRBJ2-7; tentative D call: TRBD1 (5 bases). The CDR3 covers 13 residues. CDR1 SQVTM and CDR2 ANQGSEA come from the germline V gene. V was trimmed by 3 bases and J by 5 bases, leaving 14 bases between them.